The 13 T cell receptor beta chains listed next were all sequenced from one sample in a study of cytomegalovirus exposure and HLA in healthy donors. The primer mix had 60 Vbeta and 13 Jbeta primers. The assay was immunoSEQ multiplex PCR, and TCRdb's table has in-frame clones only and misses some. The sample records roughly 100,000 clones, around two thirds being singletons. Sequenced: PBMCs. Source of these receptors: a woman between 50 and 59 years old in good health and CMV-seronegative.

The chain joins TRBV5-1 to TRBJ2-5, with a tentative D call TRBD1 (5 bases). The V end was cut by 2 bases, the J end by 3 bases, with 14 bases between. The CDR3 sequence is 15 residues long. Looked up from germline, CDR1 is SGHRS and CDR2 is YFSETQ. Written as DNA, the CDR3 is TGCGCCAGCAGCTTAAGGCAGGGTGTTGAAGAGACCCAGTACTTC. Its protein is CASSLRQGVEETQYF.

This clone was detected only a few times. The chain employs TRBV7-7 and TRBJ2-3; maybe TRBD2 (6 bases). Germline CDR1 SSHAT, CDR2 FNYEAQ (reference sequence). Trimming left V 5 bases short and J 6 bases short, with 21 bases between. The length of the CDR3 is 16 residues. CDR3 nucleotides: TGTGCCAGCAGCCCCCTGGGAGGCGGGGAATGGGATACGCAGTATTTT. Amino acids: CASSPLGGGEWDTQYF.

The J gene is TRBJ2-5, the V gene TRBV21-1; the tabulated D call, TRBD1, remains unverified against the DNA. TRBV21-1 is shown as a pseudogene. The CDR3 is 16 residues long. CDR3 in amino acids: CASSKARGGFQETQYF. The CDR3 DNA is TGTGCCAGCAGCAAAGCCCGAGGGGGCTTCCAAGAGACCCAGTACTTC.

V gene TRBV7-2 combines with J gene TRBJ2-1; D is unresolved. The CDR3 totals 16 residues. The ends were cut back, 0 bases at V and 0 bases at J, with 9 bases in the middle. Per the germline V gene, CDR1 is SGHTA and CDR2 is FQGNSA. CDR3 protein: CASSLAPGSSYNEQFF. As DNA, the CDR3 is TGTGCCAGCAGCTTAGCCCCGGGTAGCTCCTACAATGAGCAGTTCTTC.

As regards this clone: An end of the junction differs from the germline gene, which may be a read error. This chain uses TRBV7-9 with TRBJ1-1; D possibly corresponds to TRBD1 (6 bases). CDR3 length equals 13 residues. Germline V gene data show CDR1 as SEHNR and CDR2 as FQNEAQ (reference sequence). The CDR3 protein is CASSLVGTPWVYF. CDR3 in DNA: TGTGCCAGCAGCTTAGTGGGGACACCTTGGGTCTATTTT. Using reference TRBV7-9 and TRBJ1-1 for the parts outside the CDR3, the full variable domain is DTGVSQNPRHKITKRGQNVTFRCDPISEHNRLYWYRQTLGQGPEFLTYFQNEAQLEKSRLLSDRFSAERPKGSFSTLEIQRTEQGDSAMYLCASSLVGTPWVYFGQGTRLTVV.

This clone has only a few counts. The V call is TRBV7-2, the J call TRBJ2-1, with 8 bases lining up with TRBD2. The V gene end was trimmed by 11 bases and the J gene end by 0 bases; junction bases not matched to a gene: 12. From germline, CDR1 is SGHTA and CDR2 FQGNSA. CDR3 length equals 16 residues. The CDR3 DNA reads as TGTGCCTGCCAGAAGAAGAGCGGGAGCTCCTACAATGAGCAGTTCTTC. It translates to CACQKKSGSSYNEQFF.

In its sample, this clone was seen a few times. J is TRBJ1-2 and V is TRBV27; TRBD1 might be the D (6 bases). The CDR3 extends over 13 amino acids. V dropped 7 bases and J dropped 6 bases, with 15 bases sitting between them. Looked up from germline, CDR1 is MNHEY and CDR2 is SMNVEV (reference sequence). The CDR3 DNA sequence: TGTGCCAGCACTTCCGTGGGGGCGGATGGCTACACCTTC. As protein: CASTSVGADGYTF.

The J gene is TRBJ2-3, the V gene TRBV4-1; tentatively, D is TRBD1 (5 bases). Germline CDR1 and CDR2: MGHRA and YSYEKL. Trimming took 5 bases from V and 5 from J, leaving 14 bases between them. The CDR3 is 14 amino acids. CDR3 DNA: TGCGCCAGCAGCAATCCCTCCAGGGAAGATACGCAGTATTTT. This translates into CASSNPSREDTQYF.

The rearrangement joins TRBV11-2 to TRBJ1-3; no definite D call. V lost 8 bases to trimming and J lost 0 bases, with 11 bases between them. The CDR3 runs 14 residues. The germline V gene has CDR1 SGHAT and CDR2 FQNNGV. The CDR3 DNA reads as TGTGCCAGCGGAACGGGGTACTCTGGAAACACCATATATTTT. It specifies CASGTGYSGNTIYF.

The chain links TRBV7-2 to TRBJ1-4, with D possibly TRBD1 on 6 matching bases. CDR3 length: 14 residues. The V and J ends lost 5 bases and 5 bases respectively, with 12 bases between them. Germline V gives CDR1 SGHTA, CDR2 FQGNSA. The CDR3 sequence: CASSIGQYNEKLFF. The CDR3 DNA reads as TGTGCCAGCAGCATCGGACAGTACAATGAAAAACTGTTTTTT.

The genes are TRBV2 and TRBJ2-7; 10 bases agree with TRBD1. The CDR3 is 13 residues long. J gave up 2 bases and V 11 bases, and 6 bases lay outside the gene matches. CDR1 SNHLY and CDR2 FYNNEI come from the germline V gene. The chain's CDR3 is CAVRDRGTYEQYF. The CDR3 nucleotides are TGTGCCGTTCGGGACAGGGGAACCTACGAGCAGTACTTC.

The CDR3 spells CASSSSHGNQPQHF. CDR3 sequence (DNA): TGTGCCAGCAGTTCGTCACATGGCAATCAGCCCCAGCATTTT. The chain links TRBV7-2 to TRBJ1-5; D remains unclear. The V end lost 6 bases, the J end lost 2 bases, and 11 bases lay between the germline ends. Germline V gene data show CDR1 as SGHTA and CDR2 as FQGNSA. This CDR3 has 14 amino acids.

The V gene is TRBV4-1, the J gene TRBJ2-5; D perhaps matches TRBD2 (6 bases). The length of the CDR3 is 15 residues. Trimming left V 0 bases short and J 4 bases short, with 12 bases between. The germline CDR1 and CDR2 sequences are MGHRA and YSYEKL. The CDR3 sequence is CASSQDRGIGETQYF. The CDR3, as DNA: TGCGCCAGCAGCCAAGACCGGGGGATTGGAGAGACCCAGTACTTC.